The present TCR beta chain was sequenced within a study of T cell responses to AZD1222 COVID-19 vaccine. Study information: Pooled in the analysis were second doses at about 4 or about 12 weeks.

Findings and limits, study-wide: Females outnumbered males among donors, who were mostly white British; clonal diversity was possibly underestimated. Samples come after the peak T cell response, not at day 14. Spike-specific TCRs gained breadth and depth after people received two AZD1222 doses.

The data were produced by immunoSEQ multiplex PCR, yet TCRdb's version contains in-frame clones alone and is incomplete. Altogether approximately 100,000 clones are present, roughly nine tenths being singletons, with the ten largest covering around 4.3%. To note about this clone: As yet, its antigen is unknown.

Germline-derived CDR1 and CDR2 are LGHNT and FRNRAP. The ends were cut back, 0 bases at V and 0 bases at J, with 12 bases in the middle. The CDR3 is 17 amino acids. The source of this sequence is an adult in good health. The sequencing here drew on peripheral blood, taken on day 0 of AZD1222 vaccination. V gene TRBV12-5 combines with J gene TRBJ2-1; D perhaps matches TRBD2 (6 bases). Here the CDR3 reads CASGLVHGGSSYNEQFF. DNA of the CDR3: TGTGCTAGTGGTTTGGTACATGGGGGGAGCTCCTACAATGAGCAGTTCTTC.